The entry below gives a single T cell receptor (beta chain) sequence along with its context. Its target antigen remains unknown. Base qualities were left out, and no much larger clone turns up one base away. Library method: the immunoSEQ multiplex PCR assay. The multiplex PCR relied on a mix of 60 forward primers for TCR Vbeta segments and 13 reverse primers for TCR Jbeta segments. The CDR3 region of rearranged TCR beta genes was amplified from genomic DNA with a multiplex PCR assay. Amplified TCR beta libraries were sequenced as 87-base-pair reads on the Illumina HiSeq System. Per the source publication's procedure: A later analysis counted approximately 76 million unique TCR beta chains across the 650 to 700 repertoires, and 10 million to 12 million of these chains were shared by at least two donors. To remove PCR and sequencing errors, raw reads were error-corrected and collapsed into unique sequences using a nearest-neighbor algorithm that merged closely related sequences. Alignment of CDR3 sequences to IMGT reference sequences was used to assign V, D and J gene segments. For a sequence to be retained, a match of at least six nucleotides to both a V gene segment and a J gene segment was required. Rearrangements were classified as productive when the CDR3 lacked stop codons and remained in frame with V and J, and all other rearrangements were classified as non-productive. CDR3 was defined according to IMGT convention as the region running from the second conserved V-encoded cysteine to the conserved J-encoded phenylalanine. The earlier analysis of approximately 590 of the donors excluded any sequence lacking an unambiguous match to a single V gene segment. An earlier analysis of about 600 of the donors called V segments functional above 56.7% productive rearrangements and segregating when the between-donor standard deviation exceeded 5%. A statistical classification framework was built for diagnosing cytomegalovirus status from the catalog of TCR beta chain sequences. In a later analysis, TCR nucleotide sequences were compared against IMGT/GENE-DB human TR gene sequences so that V and J genes could be assigned. In a later analysis, CDR3 sequences and most-parsimonious VDJ recombination scenarios were assigned using the TCRdist pipeline. In a later analysis, each TCR beta chain was defined by its CDR3 amino acid sequence together with its V-gene family, and reads without a unique V-gene family were excluded. To address suspected cross-contamination and a sequencing artifact, a later analysis removed 592 highly shared, low-generation-probability nucleotide sequences. A later analysis calculated a clonal expansion index for each public chain from normalized within-repertoire ranks of inferred template counts. A later analysis computed generation probabilities with a VDJ recombination model fitted to out-of-frame rearrangements, and checked the results against IGoR. A later analysis scored TCR-TCR, TCR-HLA and TCR-CMV co-occurrence with hypergeometric tests, applying a repertoire-size bias correction to TCR pairs. In a later analysis, false discovery rates were estimated by permuting HLA or CMV assignments 20 times. In a later analysis, co-occurring TCRs were grouped using DBSCAN, with TCRdist sequence similarity added in when clustering inside HLA-allele-positive subsets. Co-occurrence clustering excluded repertoires with fewer than 30,000 or more than 120,000 public chains, plus five with anomalous nucleotide sharing. TCRdb carries this immuneACCESS record with in-frame sequences only. Its versions omit some clonotypes, under half of them owing to an unresolved V gene in the studies checked, with the rest unexplained. V and J calls plus clone size are reproduced from that table; the DNA served to infer D and trimming. In all, the sample holds approximately 150,000 clones, and approximately 75% of those were seen once. The leading ten clones occupy 3.7% of the sample.

The CDR3 spans 15 residues, from the cysteine through the phenylalanine. Of all the DNA, just the CDR3 is kept, 45 bases in frame from base 1. For CDR1 and CDR2, the germline V gene lists MNHEY and SVGAGI. After removal of 0 bases from V and 3 bases from J, the junction retains 5 bases not matched to a gene. The data stem from a study of cytomegalovirus exposure and HLA in healthy donors (TCRdb year 2017). Concerning the study at large: In an earlier analysis of 450 to 750 of the donors, about 270 Gb of sequence data and approximately 100 million unique TCR beta sequences from 180 million or so T cells were reported. Among around 400 genotyped donors of the cohort, an average of around 220,000 unique TCR beta nucleotide sequences was sequenced per donor, of which roughly 17% were non-productive. Using immunosequencing, the study profiled T cell repertoires from 500 to 800 subjects and related those repertoires to cytomegalovirus serostatus. The study aimed to test whether cataloging public T cell receptors could reveal signatures of past pathogen exposure. A later analysis re-analyzed previously published TCR beta repertoires from roughly 600 donors and added high-resolution HLA genotyping to study TCR occurrence patterns. All discovery cohort repertoires had been generated using a single sequencing platform. Roughly five DR-DQ haplotypes were treated as single units for association and clustering because of strong linkage in the cohort. To decide whether each TCR beta V gene segment behaved as functional or pseudogenic, an earlier analysis of approximately 590 of the donors relied on high-throughput TCR beta sequencing. Rather than using new phenotypic data, the later analysis identified candidate immune exposures from TCR beta sequences and from how often those sequences occurred across donors. Both class I and class II loci were covered by HLA typing, at four-digit resolution. An early release that covered around 590 HLA-typed donors contained approximately 300 gigabases of sequencing data and some 87 million unique TCR sequences. A later genetic analysis used genome-wide SNP genotypes for 398 of the 666 donors, treating that subset as a discovery cohort. Typing coverage differed by locus: A, B, C, DRB1 and DQB1 were typed in roughly 629-630 donors, DQA1 in around 500, DPA1 in around 580, and DPB1 in approximately 450. Alongside the repertoire data, information on donor age, sex, ethnicity and CMV serostatus was compiled. Among the roughly 400 genotyped donors, around 79% belonged to the genetic ancestry cluster associated with self-reported Caucasian donors. Besides the first cohort of hundreds of subjects, a separate validation cohort made up of 95 to 150 different subjects was used. The study combined high-throughput TCR immunosequencing, statistical association of individual TCRs with disease status, and machine learning to predict cytomegalovirus infection status.

Summary of the overall study and its limitations: A further reported finding was that TCR beta sequences accurately predicted the HLA-A and HLA-B alleles for most subjects in the first cohort. Because counts were too low, seventeen rarely observed V segments, including chromosome 9 orphons, were excluded from the earlier analysis of some 540 of the donors. A later analysis found that most CMV-associated TCR beta chains appeared HLA-restricted, with HLA associations seemingly driven largely by CMV exposure. Presence/absence analyses assumed roughly uniform sequencing depth across donors, an assumption that may not hold. A group of highly shared sequence variants was considered likely to be a technical artifact of the sequencing pipeline. A few of the identified cytomegalovirus-associated TCR beta chains were confirmed in vitro to be specific for cytomegalovirus antigens. A later analysis found that HLA-associated TCR beta chains were more clonally expanded and had lower generation probabilities than equally common non-associated chains. Most TCR sequences were seen in very few donors, while some public TCRs were found in many individuals. According to a later analysis, parvovirus B19, influenza, CMV and Epstein-Barr virus appeared linked to several top co-occurrence clusters. In a later analysis, the rate of TCR association differed among HLA loci, with DRB1 alleles having the most associated TCRs and HLA-C alleles having the fewest. Only TCR beta chains were sequenced in this cohort, and the absence of alpha or paired-chain data limited detectable features. The authors suggested that the approach could potentially be extended to other disease states and immunological phenotypes. Correlated functional status among segregating V segments might be attributable to linkage disequilibrium, but an unknown experimental factor could not be ruled out. V-gene and J-gene trimming of TCR beta chains was associated with a missense DCLRE1C variant in a later genetic analysis, and the association was replicated in an independent cohort. Some IMGT-functional V segments, including TRBV6-2 and TRBV6-3, could not be told apart with the 87-base-pair reads, so those segments were excluded. For the cohort, immune exposure information was limited to CMV serostatus. HLA typing was unavailable for some donors at each locus, so association tests used only the typed subset. Strong co-occurrence of HLA alleles, especially DR and DQ, made assigning TCR associations to individual alleles difficult. The study gave a list of 150 to 200 TCR beta chains associated with cytomegalovirus. The classifier was reported to diagnose cytomegalovirus status with high specificity and sensitivity in both the original cohort and the validation cohort. An earlier analysis of 587 of the donors showed that most TCR beta V segments appeared in productive rearrangements either about 90% or about 30% of the time, which broadly matched IMGT annotations. According to a later genetic analysis, donors in an Asian-associated ancestry cluster had fewer N-insertions in productive TCRs than the approximately 610-donor mean. A later analysis associated 16,951 TCR beta sequences with specific HLA alleles at a false discovery rate of 0.05.

The cohort consisted of some 670 healthy bone marrow donors. At the time of sampling, every cohort member was nominally healthy, though immune exposures that went unrecorded were likely present. The donor was CMV seropositive and was included in the group of 250 to 350 seropositive cohort members. A peripheral blood sample was provided by each donor, and peripheral blood mononuclear cells were used for TCR beta sequencing. The Qiagen DNeasy Blood Extraction Kit was used to extract genomic DNA from the blood cell samples. The sample was PBMCs. The sequence joins TRBV6-5 to TRBJ2-7; TRBD2 lines up with 7 middle nucleotides. The receptor comes from a man aged 25 to 40 in good health and CMV-seropositive. The encoded CDR3 is CASSYSRLAYYEQYF. The base sequence is TGTGCCAGCAGTTACTCGAGACTAGCTTACTACGAGCAGTACTTC.